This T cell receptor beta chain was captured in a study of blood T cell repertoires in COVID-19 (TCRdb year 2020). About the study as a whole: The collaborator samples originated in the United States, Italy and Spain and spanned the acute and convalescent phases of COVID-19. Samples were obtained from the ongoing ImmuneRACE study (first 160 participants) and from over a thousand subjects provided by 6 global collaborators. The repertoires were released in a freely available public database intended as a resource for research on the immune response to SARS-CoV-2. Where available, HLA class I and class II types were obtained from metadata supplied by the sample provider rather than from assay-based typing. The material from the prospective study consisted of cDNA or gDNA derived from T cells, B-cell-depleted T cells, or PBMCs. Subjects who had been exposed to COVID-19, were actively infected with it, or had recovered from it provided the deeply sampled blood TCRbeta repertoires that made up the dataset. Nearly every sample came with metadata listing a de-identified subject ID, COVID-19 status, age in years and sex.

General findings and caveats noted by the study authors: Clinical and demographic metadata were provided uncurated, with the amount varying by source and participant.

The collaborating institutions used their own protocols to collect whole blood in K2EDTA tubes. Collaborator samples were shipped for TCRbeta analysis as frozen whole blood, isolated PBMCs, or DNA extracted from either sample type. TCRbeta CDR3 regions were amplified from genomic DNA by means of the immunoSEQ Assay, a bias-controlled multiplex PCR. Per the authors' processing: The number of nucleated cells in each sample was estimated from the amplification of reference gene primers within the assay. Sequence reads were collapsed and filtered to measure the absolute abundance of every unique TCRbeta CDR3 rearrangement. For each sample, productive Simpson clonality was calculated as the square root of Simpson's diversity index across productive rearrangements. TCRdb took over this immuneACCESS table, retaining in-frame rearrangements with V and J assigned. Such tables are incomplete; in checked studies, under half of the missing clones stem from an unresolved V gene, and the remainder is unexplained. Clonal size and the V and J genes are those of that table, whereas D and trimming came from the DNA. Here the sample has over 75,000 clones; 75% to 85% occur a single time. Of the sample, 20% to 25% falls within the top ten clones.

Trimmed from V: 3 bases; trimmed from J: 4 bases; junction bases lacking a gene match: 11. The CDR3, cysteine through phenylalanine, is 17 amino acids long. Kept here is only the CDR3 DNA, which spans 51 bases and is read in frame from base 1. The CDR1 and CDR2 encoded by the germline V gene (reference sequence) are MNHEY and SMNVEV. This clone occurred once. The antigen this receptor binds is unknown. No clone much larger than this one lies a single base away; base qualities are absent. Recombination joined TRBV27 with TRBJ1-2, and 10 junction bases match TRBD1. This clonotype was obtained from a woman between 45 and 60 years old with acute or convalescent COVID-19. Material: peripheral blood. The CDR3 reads CASSFSGTGVPLYGYTF. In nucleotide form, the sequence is TGTGCCAGCAGTTTCTCCGGGACAGGGGTCCCTCTCTATGGCTACACCTTC.